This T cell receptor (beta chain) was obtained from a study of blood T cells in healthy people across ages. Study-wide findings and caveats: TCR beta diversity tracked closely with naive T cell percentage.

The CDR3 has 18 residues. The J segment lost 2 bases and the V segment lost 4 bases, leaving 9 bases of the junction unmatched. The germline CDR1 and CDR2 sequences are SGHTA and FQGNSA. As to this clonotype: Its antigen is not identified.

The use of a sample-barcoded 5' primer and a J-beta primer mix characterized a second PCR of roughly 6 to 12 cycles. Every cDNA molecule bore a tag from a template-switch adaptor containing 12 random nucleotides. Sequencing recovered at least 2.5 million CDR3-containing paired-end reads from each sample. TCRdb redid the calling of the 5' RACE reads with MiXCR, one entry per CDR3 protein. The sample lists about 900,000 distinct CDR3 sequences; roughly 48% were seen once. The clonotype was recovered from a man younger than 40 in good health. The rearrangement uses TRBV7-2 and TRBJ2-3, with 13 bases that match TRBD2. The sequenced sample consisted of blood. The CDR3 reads CASSSSLGLAGDTDTQYF. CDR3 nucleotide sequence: TGTGCCAGCAGCTCTAGCCTTGGACTAGCGGGGGACACAGATACGCAGTATTTT. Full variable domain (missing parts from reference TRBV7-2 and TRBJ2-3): GAGVSQSPSNKVTEKGKDVELRCDPISGHTALYWYRQSLGQGLEFLIYFQGNSAPDKSGLPSDRFSAERTGGSVSTLTIQRTQQEDSAVYLCASSSSLGLAGDTDTQYFGPGTRLTVL.